One sample yielded the 8 T cell receptor beta chains listed below, sequenced in a study of T-cell reconstitution after alpha-beta-depleted transplantation in children (dated by TCRdb to 2016 to 2017). Per the publication, the treatment or condition label means: allogeneic hematopoietic cell transplantation with graft depleted of TCRalphabeta T cells and CD19 B cells. The library was produced with PCR. Sequencing took place on an Illumina HiSeq 2500. TCR libraries were prepared with molecular barcoding, using unique molecular identifiers to normalize TCRbeta repertoire quantification. The public reads were run again by TCRdb, first through fastp at Q25 and then through MiXCR, and only productive beta chains were kept. All rows with the same CDR3 protein become a single entry with the most common DNA and genes. This sample comprises 500,000 to 750,000 distinct CDR3 sequences, roughly a quarter of them detected only once. 35% to 40% of the sample rests with the top ten.

This sample comprised PBMCs, obtained before TCRalphabeta/CD19-depleted stem cell transplant. These receptors were taken from a boy younger than two with Wiskott-Aldrich syndrome, due to receive a stem cell transplant.

The chain recombines TRBV5-5 with TRBJ2-7; D may be TRBD2 (5 bases). This CDR3 has 14 amino acids. Trimming removed 1 base at V and 5 bases at J, with 13 bases between. Germline CDR1 is SGHKS and CDR2 is YYEKEE (reference sequence). CDR3 region: CASSLSPLEDEQYF. The DNA of the CDR3 is TGTGCCAGCAGCTTGTCCCCCTTGGAGGACGAGCAGTACTTC.

V is TRBV5-1 and J is TRBJ2-1; the D call may be TRBD1 or TRBD2 (5 bases each). Trimming shortened V by 0 bases and J by 10 bases, and 20 bases separated the two germline ends. Germline CDR1 SGHRS, CDR2 YFSETQ. This CDR3 contains 16 residues. DNA for the CDR3: TGCGCCAGCAGCTTGGTCGGGACCATGGACGTCGGGGAGCAGTTCTTC. Protein product: CASSLVGTMDVGEQFF.

V is TRBV30 and J is TRBJ1-1; D unclear. CDR1 GTSNPN and CDR2 SVGIG come from the germline V gene (reference sequence). CDR3 length: 13 residues. V gave up 2 bases and J gave up 4 bases, with 11 bases separating them. CDR3 nucleotides: TGTGCCTGGAGTTCGGGAGGGCCCACTGAAGCTTTCTTT. This sequence encodes CAWSSGGPTEAFF.

This clonotype has a handful of counts. The chain is built from TRBV5-1 and TRBJ2-5, with D possibly called TRBD1 or TRBD2 (7 bases each). The CDR3 consists of 14 residues. Trimming stripped 7 bases from V and 5 bases from J, with 18 bases between. CDR1 and CDR2 (germline): SGHRS, YFSETQ. CDR3 protein: CASSQGGVSETQYF. Written as DNA, the CDR3 is TGCGCCAGCTCCCAGGGGGGGGTGTCGGAGACCCAGTACTTC. The full variable domain, in which reference TRBV5-1 and TRBJ2-5 provide the parts outside the CDR3, is KAGVTQTPRYLIKTRGQQVTLSCSPISGHRSVSWYQQTPGQGLQFLFEYFSETQRNKGNFPGRFSGRQFSNSRSEMNVSTLELGDSALYLCASSQGGVSETQYFGPGTRLLVL.

This clonotype has just a few counts. The chain combines TRBV5-1 with TRBJ1-1, with a possible D match to TRBD1 (6 bases). CDR3 length: 13 amino acids. V lost 5 bases and J lost 5, with 13 bases in between. The germline gives CDR1 SGHRS, CDR2 YFSETQ. CDR3 bases: TGCGCCAGCAGTTACAGGGACCCTACTGAAGCTTTCTTT. Residues: CASSYRDPTEAFF.

The chain employs TRBV27 and TRBJ2-7; D may be TRBD2 (6 bases). Germline lookup yields CDR1 MNHEY and CDR2 SMNVEV (reference sequence). The CDR3 covers 14 residues. V was shortened by 3 bases and J by 2 bases, with 11 bases between the two germline ends. The CDR3 coding sequence is TGTGCCAGCAGTTTCAGCGGGTTTGCCTACGAGCAGTACTTC. This translates into CASSFSGFAYEQYF.

This clonotype was seen a handful of times. This chain joins TRBV3-1 and TRBJ2-1, with 12 bases matching TRBD2. The CDR3 is made up of 15 amino acids. CDR1 and CDR2 (germline): LGHDT, YNNKEL (reference sequence). J gave up 7 bases and V 5 bases, and 6 bases lay outside the gene matches. The CDR3 bases are TGTGCCAGCAGCTCCCGACTAGCGGGAGTGAATGAGCAGTTCTTC. Protein: CASSSRLAGVNEQFF.

The chain carries TRBV3-1 and TRBJ2-7; D unclear. The CDR3 loop spans 12 amino acids. V was pared by 0 bases and J by 5 bases, with 5 bases between. Germline assignment: CDR1 LGHDT and CDR2 YNNKEL (reference sequence). CDR3 protein: CASSQERNEQYF. The DNA of the CDR3 is TGTGCCAGCAGCCAAGAAAGGAACGAGCAGTACTTC.